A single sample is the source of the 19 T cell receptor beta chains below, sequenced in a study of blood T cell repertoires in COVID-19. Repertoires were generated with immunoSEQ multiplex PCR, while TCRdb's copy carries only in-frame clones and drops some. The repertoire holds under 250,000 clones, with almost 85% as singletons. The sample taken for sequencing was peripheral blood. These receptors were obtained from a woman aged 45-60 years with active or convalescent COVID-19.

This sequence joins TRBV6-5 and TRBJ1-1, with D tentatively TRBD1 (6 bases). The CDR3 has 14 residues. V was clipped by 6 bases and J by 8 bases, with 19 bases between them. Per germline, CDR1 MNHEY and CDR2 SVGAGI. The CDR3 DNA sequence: TGTGCCAGCAGGGGACCGGGGGGCCCTACGGAAGCTTTCTTT. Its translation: CASRGPGGPTEAFF.

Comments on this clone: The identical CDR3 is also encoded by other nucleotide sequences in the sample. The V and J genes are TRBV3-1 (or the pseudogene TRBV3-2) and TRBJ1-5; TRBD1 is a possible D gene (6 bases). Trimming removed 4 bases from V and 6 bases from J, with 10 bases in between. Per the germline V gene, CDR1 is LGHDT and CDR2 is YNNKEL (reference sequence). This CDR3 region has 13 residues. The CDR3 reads CASSRGGGQPQHF. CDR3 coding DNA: TGTGCCAGCAGCCGAGGGGGGGGTCAGCCCCAGCATTTT.

The CDR3, as DNA: TGTGCCAGCAGCAGGGCGGACAACATGGGTACGCAGTATTTT. This translates into CASSRADNMGTQYF. The chain recombines TRBV9 with TRBJ2-3; possibly TRBD1 for D (5 bases). CDR1 is SGDLS and CDR2 is YYNGEE in the germline V gene. The CDR3 consists of 14 residues. Between the trimmed V and J ends, which lost 4 bases and 8 bases, there was a span of 17 bases.

CDR3 in DNA: TGTGCCAGCAGGGCGACAGGGGAGAATGAAAAACTGTTTTTT. Translated, it gives CASRATGENEKLFF. This rearrangement joins TRBV28 to TRBJ1-4; 8 positions match TRBD1. Looked up from germline, CDR1 is MDHEN and CDR2 is SYDVKM. J was trimmed by 5 bases and V by 6 bases; bases with no gene match: 5. The CDR3 extends over 14 amino acids.

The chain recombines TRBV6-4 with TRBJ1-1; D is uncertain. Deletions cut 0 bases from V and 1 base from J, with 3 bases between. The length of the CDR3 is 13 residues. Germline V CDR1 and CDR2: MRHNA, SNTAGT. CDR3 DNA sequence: TGTGCCAGCAGTGACTCGGCGAACACTGAAGCTTTCTTT. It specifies CASSDSANTEAFF.

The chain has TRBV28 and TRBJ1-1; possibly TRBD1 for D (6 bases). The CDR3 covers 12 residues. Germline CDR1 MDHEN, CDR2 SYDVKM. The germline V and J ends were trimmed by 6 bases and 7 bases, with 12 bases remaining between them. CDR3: CASREPQGEAFF. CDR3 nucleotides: TGTGCCAGCAGGGAACCACAGGGTGAAGCTTTCTTT. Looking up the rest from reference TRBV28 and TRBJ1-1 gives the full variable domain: DVKVTQSSRYLVKRTGEKVFLECVQDMDHENMFWYRQDPGLGLRLIYFSYDVKMKEKGDIPEGYSVSREKKERFSLILESASTNQTSMYLCASREPQGEAFFGQGTRLTVV.

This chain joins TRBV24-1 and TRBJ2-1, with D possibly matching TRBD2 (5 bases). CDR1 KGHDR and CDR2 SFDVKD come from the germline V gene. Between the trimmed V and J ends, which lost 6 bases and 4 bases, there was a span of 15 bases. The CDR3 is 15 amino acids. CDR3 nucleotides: TGTGCCACCAGTTTTGGTAGCGCCTCATACAATGAGCAGTTCTTC. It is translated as CATSFGSASYNEQFF.

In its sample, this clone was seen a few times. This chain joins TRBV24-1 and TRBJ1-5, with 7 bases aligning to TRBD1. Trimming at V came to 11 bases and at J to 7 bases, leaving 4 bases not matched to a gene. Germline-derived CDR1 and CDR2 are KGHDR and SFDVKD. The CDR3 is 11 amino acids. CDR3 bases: TGTGCCAAAGACAGGGTACAGCCCCAGCATTTT. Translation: CAKDRVQPQHF.

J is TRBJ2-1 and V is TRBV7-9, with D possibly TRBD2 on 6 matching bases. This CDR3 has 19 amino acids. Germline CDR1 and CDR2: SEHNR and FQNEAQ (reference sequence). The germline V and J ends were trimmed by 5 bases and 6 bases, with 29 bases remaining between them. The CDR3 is CASSPLITRSEGRGNEQFF. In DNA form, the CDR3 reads TGTGCCAGCAGCCCCCTTATCACCCGATCGGAGGGCCGGGGCAATGAGCAGTTCTTC.

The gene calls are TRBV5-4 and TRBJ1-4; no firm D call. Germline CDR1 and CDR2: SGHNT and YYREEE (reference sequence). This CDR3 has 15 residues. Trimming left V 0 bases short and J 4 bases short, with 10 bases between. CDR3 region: CASSLGRGVNEKLFF. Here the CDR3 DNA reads TGTGCCAGCAGCTTGGGTCGCGGGGTTAATGAAAAACTGTTTTTT.

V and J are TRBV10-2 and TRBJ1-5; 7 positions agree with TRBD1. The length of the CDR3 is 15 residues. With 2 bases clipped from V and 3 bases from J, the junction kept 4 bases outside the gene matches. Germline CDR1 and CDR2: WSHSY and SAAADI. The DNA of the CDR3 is TGCGCCAGCAGTGAGCGTGGGACAGACAATCAGCCCCAGCATTTT. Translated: CASSERGTDNQPQHF.

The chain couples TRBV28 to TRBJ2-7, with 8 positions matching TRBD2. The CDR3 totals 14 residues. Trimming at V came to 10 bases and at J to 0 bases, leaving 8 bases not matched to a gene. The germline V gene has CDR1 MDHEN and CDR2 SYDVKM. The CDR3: CATHVAGNSYEQYV. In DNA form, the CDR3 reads TGTGCCACCCATGTAGCGGGGAACTCCTACGAGCAGTACGTC.

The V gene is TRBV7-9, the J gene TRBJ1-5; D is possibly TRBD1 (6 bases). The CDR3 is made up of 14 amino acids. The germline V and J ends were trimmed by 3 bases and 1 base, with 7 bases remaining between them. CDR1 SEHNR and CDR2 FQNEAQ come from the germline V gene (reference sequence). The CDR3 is CASSFRGSNQPQHF. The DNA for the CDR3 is TGTGCCAGCAGCTTCAGGGGAAGCAATCAGCCCCAGCATTTT.

This CDR3 is CASRTDRGDGYTF. The CDR3 nucleotides are TGTGCCAGCAGGACGGACAGGGGTGATGGCTACACCTTC. The rearrangement uses TRBV2 and TRBJ1-2; 9 bases are shared with TRBD1. This CDR3 is built from 13 residues. Germline V gene data show CDR1 as SNHLY and CDR2 as FYNNEI. J lost 6 bases, V lost 6 bases, and 5 bases had no gene match.

The CDR3 nucleotides read TGCAGTGCTGGCCGGGTTTATGGCTACACCTTC. It codes for CSAGRVYGYTF. The chain combines TRBV20-1 with TRBJ1-2; D unclear. Germline CDR1 is DFQATT and CDR2 is SNEGSKA (reference sequence). V lost 5 bases and J 5 bases, leaving 9 bases between the germline ends. CDR3 length equals 11 residues.

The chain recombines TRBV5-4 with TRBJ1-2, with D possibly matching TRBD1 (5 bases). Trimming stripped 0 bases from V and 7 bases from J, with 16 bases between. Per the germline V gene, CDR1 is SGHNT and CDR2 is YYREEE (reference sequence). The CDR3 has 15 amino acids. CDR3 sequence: CASSLARDQEGGYTF. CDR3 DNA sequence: TGTGCCAGCAGCTTGGCCCGGGACCAGGAGGGTGGCTACACCTTC.

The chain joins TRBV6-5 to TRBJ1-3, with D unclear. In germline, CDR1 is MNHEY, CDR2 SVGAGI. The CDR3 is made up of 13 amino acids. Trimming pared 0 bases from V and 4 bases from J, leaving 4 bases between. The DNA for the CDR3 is TGTGCCAGCAGTTACTCCACAGGAAACACCATATATTTT. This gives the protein CASSYSTGNTIYF.

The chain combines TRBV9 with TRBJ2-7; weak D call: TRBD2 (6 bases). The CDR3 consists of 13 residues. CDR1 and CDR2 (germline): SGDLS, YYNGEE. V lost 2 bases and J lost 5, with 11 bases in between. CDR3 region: CASSVEGNNEQYF. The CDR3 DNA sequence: TGTGCCAGCAGCGTGGAGGGGAACAACGAGCAGTACTTC.

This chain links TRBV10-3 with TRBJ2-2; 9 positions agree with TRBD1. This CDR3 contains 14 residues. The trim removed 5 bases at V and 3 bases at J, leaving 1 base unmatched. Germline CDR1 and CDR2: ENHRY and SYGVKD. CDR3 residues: CAISRDRDTGELFF. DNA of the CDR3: TGTGCCATCAGTAGGGACAGGGACACCGGGGAGCTGTTTTTT.